Presented here are 22 T cell receptor beta chains from one specimen sequenced in a study of cytomegalovirus exposure and HLA in healthy donors. PCR employed 60 Vbeta and 13 Jbeta primers. The data were produced by immunoSEQ multiplex PCR, yet TCRdb's version contains in-frame clones alone and is incomplete. This table has around 170,000 clones, around 79% appearing once. Sample: PBMCs. These receptors came from a woman aged 45 to 65 in good health and CMV-seronegative.

This chain links TRBV5-1 with TRBJ2-5; no clear D. The CDR3 is made up of 14 amino acids. Trimming pared 4 bases from V and 1 base from J, leaving 11 bases between. Per the germline V gene, CDR1 is SGHRS and CDR2 is YFSETQ. DNA of the CDR3: TGCGCCAGCAGCCTGTTCTCTGTCCAAGAGACCCAGTACTTC. Its translation: CASSLFSVQETQYF.

This chain uses TRBV15 with TRBJ1-2, with a possible D match to TRBD1 (5 bases). This CDR3 contains 13 residues. Germline CDR1 LNHNV, CDR2 YYDKDF (reference sequence). V lost 5 bases and J 14 bases, leaving 21 bases between the germline ends. The CDR3 sequence is CATSGGAGALLTF. As DNA, the CDR3 is TGTGCCACCAGCGGAGGGGCTGGGGCCCTACTAACCTTC. The variable domain in full, with the rest retrieved from reference TRBV15 and TRBJ1-2, is DAMVIQNPRYQVTQFGKPVTLSCSQTLNHNVMYWYQQKSSQAPKLLFHYYDKDFNNEADTPDNFQSRRPNTSFCFLDIRSPGLGDTAMYLCATSGGAGALLTFGSGTRLTVV.

The V and J genes are TRBV19 and TRBJ2-4; no clear D gene. The V gene's germline CDR1 is LNHDA and CDR2 SQIVND (reference sequence). The CDR3 is 14 amino acids. The V gene lost 5 bases and the J gene lost 7 bases, with 15 bases spanning the gap. The CDR3 nucleotides read TGTGCCAGTAGTCCGCAGACGGAGATGAACATTCAGTACTTC. This gives the protein CASSPQTEMNIQYF. Combining the CDR3 with reference TRBV19 and TRBJ2-4 gives the whole variable domain DGGITQSPKYLFRKEGQNVTLSCEQNLNHDAMYWYRQDPGQGLRLIYYSQIVNDFQKGDIAEGYSVSREKKESFPLTVTSAQKNPTAFYLCASSPQTEMNIQYFGAGTRLSVL.

J is TRBJ1-5 and V is TRBV5-6; a possible D gene is TRBD1 (5 bases). V was clipped by 2 bases and J by 0 bases, with 9 bases between them. The CDR3 is made up of 15 amino acids. Germline-derived CDR1 and CDR2 are SGHDT and YYEEEE. In nucleotides, the CDR3 is TGTGCCAGCAGCTTAAGACAGTTTAGCAATCAGCCCCAGCATTTT. As protein: CASSLRQFSNQPQHF.

The chain couples TRBV5-4 to TRBJ2-1, with 7 bases lining up with TRBD2. This CDR3 contains 13 residues. CDR1 and CDR2 from the germline V gene are SGHNT and YYREEE (reference sequence). With 4 bases clipped from V and 7 bases from J, the junction kept 5 bases outside the gene matches. The CDR3 DNA reads TGTGCCAGCAGCCGAGGGAGGGAAAATGAGCAGTTCTTC. Encoded protein: CASSRGRENEQFF.

This clone was counted a few times. The sample carries other DNA sequences with the same CDR3. J is TRBJ1-1 and V is TRBV7-9; D is ambiguous. Between the trimmed V and J ends, which lost 0 bases and 3 bases, there was a span of 8 bases. This CDR3 is 14 amino acids long. The germline V gene encodes CDR1 SEHNR and CDR2 FQNEAQ (reference sequence). The CDR3 here is CASSLAGSHTEAFF. CDR3 sequence (DNA): TGTGCCAGCAGCTTAGCAGGGAGCCACACTGAAGCTTTCTTT.

This clone occurred a few times. CDR3 nucleotide sequence: TGTGCCAGCAGCCTGATGACACAGGGCTACACCTTC. This translates into CASSLMTQGYTF. The chain uses TRBV5-6 and TRBJ1-2; D is uncertain. The CDR3 is made up of 12 amino acids. V was clipped by 4 bases and J by 8 bases, with 12 bases between them. Germline CDR1 and CDR2: SGHDT and YYEEEE. The full variable domain, completed using reference TRBV5-6 and TRBJ1-2, is DAGVTQSPTHLIKTRGQQVTLRCSPKSGHDTVSWYQQALGQGPQFIFQYYEEEERQRGNFPDRFSGHQFPNYSSELNVNALLLGDSALYLCASSLMTQGYTFGSGTRLTVV.

The chain joins TRBV4-1 to TRBJ1-4; weak D call: TRBD1 (5 bases). Germline assignment: CDR1 MGHRA and CDR2 YSYEKL. The CDR3 consists of 17 residues. Trimming pared 1 base from V and 7 bases from J, leaving 19 bases between. The CDR3 here is CASSQGVGGGFGEKLFF. Written as DNA, the CDR3 is TGCGCCAGCAGCCAAGGGGTCGGGGGAGGGTTTGGTGAAAAACTGTTTTTT.

This chain uses TRBV6-1 with TRBJ2-3; TRBD2 aligns across 7 bases. The V and J ends lost 6 bases and 6 bases, in that order; junction bases with no gene match: 3. The CDR3 totals 12 residues. Germline V lookup: CDR1 MNHNS, CDR2 SASEGT. As DNA, the CDR3 is TGTGCCAGCAGCGTACTAGCGGATACGCAGTATTTT. As protein: CASSVLADTQYF.

V is TRBV5-1 and J is TRBJ1-4, with TRBD1 matching 9 bases. With 4 bases clipped from V and 2 bases from J, the junction kept 3 bases outside the gene matches. Germline-derived CDR1 and CDR2 are SGHRS and YFSETQ. This CDR3 spans 15 amino acids. The CDR3: CASSTTGGTNEKLFF. CDR3 nucleotide sequence: TGCGCCAGCAGCACCACAGGGGGCACTAATGAAAAACTGTTTTTT. Filled out from reference TRBV5-1 and TRBJ1-4, the complete variable domain reads KAGVTQTPRYLIKTRGQQVTLSCSPISGHRSVSWYQQTPGQGLQFLFEYFSETQRNKGNFPGRFSGRQFSNSRSEMNVSTLELGDSALYLCASSTTGGTNEKLFFGSGTQLSVL.

The rearrangement links TRBV5-6 to TRBJ2-1, with D possibly being TRBD2 (6 bases). This CDR3 has 16 residues. The germline V and J ends were trimmed by 2 bases and 6 bases, with 18 bases remaining between them. Germline V lookup: CDR1 SGHDT, CDR2 YYEEEE. In nucleotides, the CDR3 is TGTGCCAGCAGCTTACCGGGGGTAGGACTGCGCAATGAGCAGTTCTTC. This gives the protein CASSLPGVGLRNEQFF. Combining the CDR3 with reference TRBV5-6 and TRBJ2-1 gives the whole variable domain DAGVTQSPTHLIKTRGQQVTLRCSPKSGHDTVSWYQQALGQGPQFIFQYYEEEERQRGNFPDRFSGHQFPNYSSELNVNALLLGDSALYLCASSLPGVGLRNEQFFGPGTRLTVL.

This clone was counted a few times. The CDR3 reads CASSPTGGGGEQYF. CDR3 bases: TGTGCCAGCAGTCCCACGGGGGGAGGTGGCGAGCAGTACTTC. The rearrangement links TRBV27 to TRBJ2-7; 7 nucleotides agree with TRBD2. V shed 5 bases, J shed 6 bases, and the junction held 10 bases outside the gene matches. The CDR3 length is 14 residues. CDR1 MNHEY and CDR2 SMNVEV come from the germline V gene (reference sequence).

J is TRBJ2-5 and V is TRBV5-1; the match to TRBD1 covers 10 bases. The CDR3 sequence is 16 residues long. The V and J ends lost 3 bases and 1 base, in that order; junction bases with no gene match: 6. Germline-derived CDR1 and CDR2 are SGHRS and YFSETQ. The CDR3 protein is CASSSWDRGPQETQYF. Here the CDR3 DNA reads TGCGCCAGCAGCTCATGGGACAGGGGCCCCCAAGAGACCCAGTACTTC.

The chain uses TRBV5-4 and TRBJ2-3; no definite D call. The germline gives CDR1 SGHNT, CDR2 YYREEE (reference sequence). CDR3 length equals 12 residues. Trimming left V 5 bases short and J 2 bases short, with 6 bases between. For the CDR3, the DNA is TGTGCCAGCAGGATAGACACAGATACGCAGTATTTT. Its protein is CASRIDTDTQYF.

V is TRBV6-1 and J is TRBJ1-4, with D uncertain. V shed 2 bases and J shed 7 bases, with 17 bases lying between them. Looked up from germline, CDR1 is MNHNS and CDR2 is SASEGT. The CDR3 has 16 residues. CDR3 DNA: TGTGCCAGCAGTGAAAGTCTGAGCGCTTTAACTGAAAAACTGTTTTTT. Its translation: CASSESLSALTEKLFF.

The chain carries TRBV7-8 and TRBJ2-3; 12 bases are a match to TRBD2. With V trimmed by 5 bases and J by 2 bases, 5 bases remained unmatched. CDR3 length equals 16 residues. CDR1 is SGHVS, CDR2 FQNEAQ, per germline. The CDR3 loop reads CASSPGLAGITDTQYF. The CDR3 DNA sequence: TGTGCCAGCAGCCCAGGACTAGCGGGAATCACAGATACGCAGTATTTT. Looking up the rest from reference TRBV7-8 and TRBJ2-3 gives the full variable domain: GAGVSQSPRYKVAKRGQDVALRCDPISGHVSLFWYQQALGQGPEFLTYFQNEAQLDKSGLPSDRFFAERPEGSVSTLKIQRTQQEDSAVYLCASSPGLAGITDTQYFGPGTRLTVL.

This clone appeared once. The chain recombines TRBV7-2 with TRBJ2-1; 7 nucleotides agree with TRBD2. This CDR3 contains 14 residues. V lost 5 bases to trimming and J lost 6 bases; unmatched junction nucleotides: 7. The germline V gene has CDR1 SGHTA and CDR2 FQGNSA. CDR3 DNA sequence: TGTGCCAGCAGCCGATCCGGGACTACCAATGAGCAGTTCTTC. It is translated as CASSRSGTTNEQFF.

V and J are TRBV9 and TRBJ2-5; the D gene is possibly TRBD2 (6 bases). The CDR3 is made up of 15 amino acids. Germline assignment: CDR1 SGDLS and CDR2 YYNGEE. V lost 0 bases, J lost 5 bases, and 14 bases lay in between. This CDR3 is CASSVAAGMLETQYF. The CDR3 nucleotides read TGTGCCAGCAGCGTAGCTGCGGGGATGCTCGAGACCCAGTACTTC.

This clone was detected once. The genes are TRBV7-9 and TRBJ1-4, with TRBD1 matching 10 bases. This CDR3 spans 14 amino acids. Trimming took 7 bases from V and 7 from J; bases not matched to a gene: 6. Germline loops: CDR1 SEHNR, CDR2 FQNEAQ (reference sequence). CDR3 nucleotides: TGTGCCAGCAACCCTGGACAGGGGGTTGAAAAACTGTTTTTT. Its protein product is CASNPGQGVEKLFF.

This clone was seen just once. The rearrangement joins TRBV7-9 to TRBJ2-1, with D maybe TRBD1 (5 bases). The CDR3 spans 15 residues. The germline V gene has CDR1 SEHNR and CDR2 FQNEAQ (reference sequence). The V and J ends lost 1 base and 4 bases respectively, with 11 bases between them. The CDR3 region is CASSLVRAGYNEQFF. CDR3 nucleotide sequence: TGTGCCAGCAGCTTAGTCAGGGCAGGATACAATGAGCAGTTCTTC. The full variable domain, rest sourced from reference TRBV7-9 and TRBJ2-1, is DTGVSQNPRHKITKRGQNVTFRCDPISEHNRLYWYRQTLGQGPEFLTYFQNEAQLEKSRLLSDRFSAERPKGSFSTLEIQRTEQGDSAMYLCASSLVRAGYNEQFFGPGTRLTVL.

The chain combines TRBV5-1 with TRBJ2-2; maybe TRBD1 (6 bases). The CDR3 loop spans 14 amino acids. Trimming took off 5 bases at V and 2 bases at J, with 10 bases between the two ends. The germline V gene has CDR1 SGHRS and CDR2 YFSETQ. The CDR3 protein is CASSSGQNTGELFF. DNA for the CDR3: TGCGCCAGCAGTTCGGGACAAAACACCGGGGAGCTGTTTTTT.

The chain combines TRBV2 with TRBJ2-5; 7 bases are a match to TRBD2. CDR3 size: 15 residues. V was clipped by 6 bases and J by 5 bases; unmatched bases: 12. Germline V gene lookup returns CDR1 SNHLY and CDR2 FYNNEI. The CDR3 loop is CASRDTSAPGETQYF. The CDR3 bases are TGTGCCAGCAGGGATACTAGCGCCCCCGGGGAGACCCAGTACTTC.